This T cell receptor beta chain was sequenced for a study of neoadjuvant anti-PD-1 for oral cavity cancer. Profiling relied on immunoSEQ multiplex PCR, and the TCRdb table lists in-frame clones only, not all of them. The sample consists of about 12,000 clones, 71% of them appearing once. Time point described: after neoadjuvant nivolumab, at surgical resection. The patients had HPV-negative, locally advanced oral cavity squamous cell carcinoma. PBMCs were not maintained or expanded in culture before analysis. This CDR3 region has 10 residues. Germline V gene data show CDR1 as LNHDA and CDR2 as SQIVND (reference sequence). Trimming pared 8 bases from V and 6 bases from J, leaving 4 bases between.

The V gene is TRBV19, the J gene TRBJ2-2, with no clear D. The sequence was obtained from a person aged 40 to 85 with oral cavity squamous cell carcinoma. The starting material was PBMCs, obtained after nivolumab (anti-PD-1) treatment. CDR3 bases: TGTGCCAGTCGTGCCGGGGAGCTGTTTTTT. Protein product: CASRAGELFF.